These 21 T cell receptor beta chains originate from one sample sequenced in a study of blood T cell repertoires in COVID-19. Assay used: immunoSEQ multiplex PCR; TCRdb lists only in-frame clones, some missing. Here the sample spans a few hundred thousand clones, 89% being singletons. Sample: peripheral blood. These receptors were taken from a woman aged 40 to 50 who had recovered from COVID-19.

The chain employs TRBV7-9 and TRBJ2-5, with a weak D call TRBD2 (6 bases). CDR3 size: 12 residues. Germline CDR1 reads SEHNR; CDR2 reads FQNEAQ (reference sequence). Deletions cut 10 bases from V and 2 bases from J, with 11 bases between. CDR3 in amino acids: CATHGGQETQYF. CDR3 nucleotides: TGTGCCACCCATGGGGGGCAAGAGACCCAGTACTTC.

This clone was observed a few times. This chain links TRBV2 with TRBJ1-5; tentative D call: TRBD1 (6 bases). This CDR3 region has 14 residues. Trimming left V 2 bases short and J 4 bases short, with 9 bases between. CDR1 and CDR2 from the germline V gene are SNHLY and FYNNEI. The CDR3 is CASSETGMNQPQHF. In DNA form, the CDR3 reads TGTGCCAGCAGTGAAACAGGGATGAATCAGCCCCAGCATTTT.

The V and J genes are TRBV19 and TRBJ1-2; D is perhaps TRBD1 (6 bases). Germline V gene lookup returns CDR1 LNHDA and CDR2 SQIVND (reference sequence). The CDR3 is 14 amino acids. V lost 3 bases and J 4 bases, leaving 12 bases between the germline ends. CDR3 DNA sequence: TGTGCCAGTAGTATCCTCGGACAGTCCTATGGCTACACCTTC. Translation: CASSILGQSYGYTF. The complete variable domain, with remaining parts taken from reference TRBV19 and TRBJ1-2, reads DGGITQSPKYLFRKEGQNVTLSCEQNLNHDAMYWYRQDPGQGLRLIYYSQIVNDFQKGDIAEGYSVSREKKESFPLTVTSAQKNPTAFYLCASSILGQSYGYTFGSGTRLTVV.

This clone was seen just once. V is TRBV2 and J is TRBJ2-1, with TRBD2 matching over 7 bases. Germline V lookup: CDR1 SNHLY, CDR2 FYNNEI. J gave up 0 bases and V 6 bases, and 5 bases lay outside the gene matches. The CDR3 contains 15 residues. The CDR3 region has the DNA TGTGCCAGCAGAACTAGCGCAAGCTCCTACAATGAGCAGTTCTTC. Translation: CASRTSASSYNEQFF.

The J gene is TRBJ2-1, the V gene TRBV13; 7 bases line up with TRBD2. The CDR3 extends over 17 amino acids. With V trimmed by 3 bases and J by 5 bases, 13 bases remained unmatched. Germline CDR1 PRHDT, CDR2 FYEKMQ (reference sequence). The CDR3 spells CASSFPRWSGTNNEQFF. The CDR3 bases are TGTGCCAGCAGCTTCCCACGGTGGAGCGGGACTAACAATGAGCAGTTCTTC.

V gene TRBV21-1 combines with J gene TRBJ2-7; TRBD2 is taken as the D call from the table, unchecked against the DNA. TRBV21-1 is a listed pseudogene. The CDR3 is made up of 17 amino acids. The CDR3 sequence: CASSNRRLAQSSYEQYV. Here the CDR3 DNA reads TGTGCCAGCAGCAACCGACGACTAGCGCAATCCTCCTACGAGCAGTACGTC.

This clone turned up a few times. The chain carries TRBV5-4 and TRBJ2-5; TRBD1 agrees at 7 bases. CDR3 size: 13 residues. The trim removed 4 bases at V and 2 bases at J, leaving 2 bases unmatched. CDR1 is SGHNT and CDR2 is YYREEE in the germline V gene (reference sequence). The CDR3 bases are TGTGCCAGCAGCCCGGGACAGCAAGAGACCCAGTACTTC. This encodes CASSPGQQETQYF.

The V gene is TRBV7-6, the J gene TRBJ1-3; D gene uncertain. The CDR3 is 15 residues long. V lost 5 bases, J lost 4 bases, and 15 bases lay in between. The germline gives CDR1 SGHVS, CDR2 FNYEAQ. CDR3 sequence reads: CASSRLGVGGNTIYF. CDR3 nucleotide sequence: TGTGCCAGCAGCCGTCTCGGGGTTGGGGGAAACACCATATATTTT.

The rearrangement uses TRBV12-3 or TRBV12-4 and TRBJ2-1; D unclear. The CDR3 has 12 residues. Deletions cut 5 bases from V and 5 bases from J, with 7 bases between. As DNA, the CDR3 is TGTGCCAGCAGTACCACGGACAATGAGCAGTTCTTC. The encoded protein is CASSTTDNEQFF.

This clone was counted a single time. This chain joins TRBV29-1 and TRBJ2-7, with a possible D match to TRBD1 (5 bases). The V gene lost 0 bases and the J gene lost 4 bases, with 10 bases spanning the gap. The CDR3 has 13 amino acids. Germline values: CDR1 SQVTM, CDR2 ANQGSEA. The chain's CDR3 is CSVEDRDNYEQYF. The CDR3 DNA reads as TGCAGCGTTGAAGACAGGGATAATTACGAGCAGTACTTC.

The CDR3 DNA is TGTGCCAGCAGCCTAGGAGGCAGCCAAGAGACCCAGTACTTC. Protein sequence: CASSLGGSQETQYF. The rearrangement joins TRBV7-8 to TRBJ2-5, with TRBD2 as a possible D gene (5 bases). CDR3 length: 14 amino acids. Germline V gene lookup returns CDR1 SGHVS and CDR2 FQNEAQ. Trimming took 5 bases from V and 1 from J, leaving 11 bases between them.

The chain is built from TRBV28 and TRBJ1-2; D is ambiguous. The V gene lost 1 base and the J gene lost 4 bases, with 13 bases spanning the gap. CDR1 is MDHEN, CDR2 SYDVKM, per germline. The CDR3 loop spans 15 amino acids. CDR3 loop: CASSLLASSLYGYTF. The CDR3 nucleotides are TGTGCCAGCAGTTTATTAGCCTCCTCCCTCTATGGCTACACCTTC.

The chain combines TRBV11-2 with TRBJ1-1, with a weak D call TRBD1 (5 bases). There are 13 residues in the CDR3. V gave up 0 bases and J gave up 11 bases, with 13 bases separating them. CDR1 is SGHAT and CDR2 is FQNNGV in the germline V gene. CDR3: CASSLDRSRAAFF. The DNA of the CDR3 is TGTGCCAGCAGCTTAGATCGGAGCAGGGCCGCTTTCTTT.

This clone is a singleton in its sample. Written as DNA, the CDR3 is TGCAGTGCTAGTCTAGGGGGAAACAATGAGCAGTTCTTC. This encodes CSASLGGNNEQFF. The chain is built from TRBV20-1 and TRBJ2-1, with a weak D call TRBD1 (6 bases). CDR3 size: 13 residues. Looked up from germline, CDR1 is DFQATT and CDR2 is SNEGSKA (reference sequence). V gave up 3 bases and J gave up 5 bases, with 11 bases separating them.

The chain joins TRBV5-1 to TRBJ2-1; maybe TRBD2 (5 bases). Germline V lookup: CDR1 SGHRS, CDR2 YFSETQ. This CDR3 region has 14 residues. Deletions cut 0 bases from V and 7 bases from J, with 11 bases between. DNA of the CDR3: TGCGCCAGCAGCTTGGGGACTGGGCTGAATGAGCAGTTCTTC. Its translation: CASSLGTGLNEQFF.

This chain uses TRBV14 with TRBJ2-1; 9 bases align to TRBD2. CDR3 length: 16 amino acids. Trimming at V came to 1 base and at J to 3 bases, leaving 4 bases not matched to a gene. Germline V gene lookup returns CDR1 SGHDN and CDR2 FVKESK. The CDR3 sequence is CASSQGGLAGYNEQFF. The CDR3 nucleotides read TGTGCCAGCAGCCAAGGGGGACTAGCTGGCTACAATGAGCAGTTCTTC.

The gene calls are TRBV3-1 (or the pseudogene TRBV3-2) and TRBJ2-7; 7 bases fit TRBD1. CDR3 length equals 15 residues. The V gene's germline CDR1 is LGHDT and CDR2 YNNKEL (reference sequence). The V and J ends lost 0 bases and 5 bases, in that order; junction bases with no gene match: 7. The CDR3 reads CASSQEEGGAHEQYF. CDR3 DNA: TGTGCCAGCAGCCAAGAGGAAGGGGGCGCCCACGAGCAGTACTTC.

V is TRBV5-1 and J is TRBJ1-3; 8 bases fit TRBD1. This CDR3 comprises 17 residues. Trimming at V came to 1 base and at J to 0 bases, leaving 6 bases not matched to a gene. CDR1 is SGHRS and CDR2 is YFSETQ in the germline V gene. The CDR3 spells CASSLSGQGFSGNTIYF. The CDR3 nucleotides read TGCGCCAGCAGCTTGAGCGGACAGGGCTTCTCTGGAAACACCATATATTTT.

The rearrangement uses TRBV2 and TRBJ1-5; D is perhaps TRBD1 (6 bases). This CDR3 contains 15 residues. Trimming removed 6 bases from V and 0 bases from J, with 12 bases in between. CDR1 is SNHLY and CDR2 is FYNNEI in the germline V gene. The CDR3 loop reads CASRPGQSSNQPQHF. The CDR3 nucleotides are TGTGCCAGCAGACCCGGACAGTCTAGCAATCAGCCCCAGCATTTT. The whole variable domain, remainder taken from reference TRBV2 and TRBJ1-5, is EPEVTQTPSHQVTQMGQEVILRCVPISNHLYFYWYRQILGQKVEFLVSFYNNEISEKSEIFDDQFSVERPDGSNFTLKIRSTKLEDSAMYFCASRPGQSSNQPQHFGDGTRLSIL.

This clone was observed a few times. V gene TRBV14 combines with J gene TRBJ2-7; D is possibly TRBD2 (6 bases). The CDR3 length is 16 residues. The germline CDR1 and CDR2 sequences are SGHDN and FVKESK. The ends were cut back, 8 bases at V and 6 bases at J, with 26 bases in the middle. In DNA, the CDR3 is TGTGCCAGCTCCGGGGACTGCAACTTGGCTCCTTGCGAGCAGTACTTC. It yields the protein CASSGDCNLAPCEQYF.

This chain joins TRBV9 and TRBJ1-2, with 10 bases fitting TRBD1. The CDR3 has 14 amino acids. J was trimmed by 8 bases and V by 4 bases; bases with no gene match: 8. Germline assignment: CDR1 SGDLS and CDR2 YYNGEE. The CDR3 reads CASSTPGTGEGYTF. CDR3 coding DNA: TGTGCCAGCAGCACCCCCGGGACAGGGGAAGGCTACACCTTC.